Listed below are T cell receptor beta chains from one sample, sequenced in a study of T cell repertoires in cytomegalovirus infection. These TCRs' antigens remain unknown. TCRdb redid the calling of the reads with MiXCR, one entry per CDR3 protein. The table records roughly 180,000 distinct CDR3 sequences, about 20% of them present only once. Sequenced material: CD8+ T cells from cultured PBMCs, taken from culture after CMV antigen stimulation. Receptors were obtained from a human donor in good health (CMV status not recorded). Some clones in this sample may be carry-over from other donors' samples. The CDR3 runs from the conserved cysteine through the conserved F or W. The D gene is left open where the match is weak. The size of a clone is reported for some rows only, either as once, few or many, or as a class for expanded clones.

few,TRBD1,18,TRBV28,TRBJ2-2,TGTGCCAGCAGTTTATTCCCCTTGAAGGGGGCCTACGCCGGGGAGCTGTTTTTT,CASSLFPLKGAYAGELFF
.,.,14,TRBV27,TRBJ1-6,TGTGCCAGCAGTTTTCGGGGGAATAATTCACCCCTCCACTTT,CASSFRGNNSPLHF
few,.,15,TRBV6-6,TRBJ2-3,TGTGCCAGCAGTTCGGACCCTGGGTCTTTCGATACGCAGTATTTT,CASSSDPGSFDTQYF
.,.,15,TRBV5-6,TRBJ2-5,TGTGCCAGCAGTTCCCAAGACGGGGTAAAAGAGACCCAGTACTTC,CASSSQDGVKETQYF
.,.,15,TRBV7-8,TRBJ2-7,TGTGCCAGCAGCTTGGAAGGGGCCCCATCCTACGAGCAGTACTTC,CASSLEGAPSYEQYF
.,TRBD1,17,TRBV4-1,TRBJ2-3,TGCGCCAGCAGCCTTTGGTTGAGACAGGGGGAGTCGAATACGCAGTATTTT,CASSLWLRQGESNTQYF
few,.,13,TRBV12-3/TRBV12-4,TRBJ2-1,TGTGCCAGCAGTTTGCTGACTTACAATGAGCAGTTCTTC,CASSLLTYNEQFF
few,.,13,TRBV20-1,TRBJ1-5,TGCAGTGCTAGTACCGGGAAAGATCAGCCCCAGCATTTT,CSASTGKDQPQHF
.,.,13,TRBV7-9,TRBJ1-2,TGTGCCAGCAGCTCGGGGGGGCTCAGGGGCTACACCTTC,CASSSGGLRGYTF
few,TRBD1,16,TRBV27,TRBJ1-2,TGTGCCAGCAGCGACAGGGATTCTTCAAGGGACTATGGCTACACCTTC,CASSDRDSSRDYGYTF
many,.,20,TRBV10-3,TRBJ2-2,TGTGCCATCAGTGAGTCGACTCGATACGAGGACGCCCTAAACACCGGGGAGCTGTTTTTT,CAISESTRYEDALNTGELFF
few,TRBD1,17,TRBV4-3,TRBJ1-1,TGCGCCAGCAGCCAAGATCCCCTCGAGGGACAGGGTAGTGAAGCTTTCTTT,CASSQDPLEGQGSEAFF
.,.,14,TRBV27,TRBJ1-1,TGTGCCACCCGCCTGGTGGTCGGGAACACTGAAGCTTTCTTT,CATRLVVGNTEAFF
.,.,16,TRBV6-6,TRBJ2-5,TGTGCCAGCAGTTCGGGCGGCGGGGAGATTCAAGAGACCCAGTACTTC,CASSSGGGEIQETQYF
few,TRBD1,17,TRBV5-3,TRBJ2-3,TGTGCCAGCAGCTTGGGGTTGAAGGGACAGGGCAGGGATACGCAGTATTTT,CASSLGLKGQGRDTQYF
.,.,15,TRBV6-2/TRBV6-3,TRBJ2-7,TGTGCCAGCAGTTACTCAGGAGTCCGAACCTACGAGCAGTACTTC,CASSYSGVRTYEQYF
many,.,17,TRBV4-3,TRBJ2-1,TGCGCCAGCAGCCAAGCGATGGACGTGAGCTCCTACAATGAGCAGTTCTTC,CASSQAMDVSSYNEQFF
.,TRBD1,16,TRBV19,TRBJ2-7,TGTGCCAGTAGTATTTCTTGGACAGGGGGAAATGACGAGCAGTACTTC,CASSISWTGGNDEQYF
few,.,11,TRBV20-1,TRBJ1-1,TGCAGTGGTGACCAGAACACTGAAGCTTTCTTT,CSGDQNTEAFF
few,TRBD2,15,TRBV7-8,TRBJ2-1,TGTGCCTGCAGCTCAGCGGGGGGAACCTACAATGAGCAGTTCTTC,CACSSAGGTYNEQFF
.,.,16,TRBV7-8,TRBJ1-5,TGTGCCAGCAGCTTAGAATCAGCCAGGTTCAATCAGCCCCAGCATTTT,CASSLESARFNQPQHF
.,.,10,TRBV2,TRBJ2-1,TGTGCCAGCAGTGAGGGTGAGCAGTTCTTC,CASSEGEQFF
.,TRBD2,17,TRBV4-1,TRBJ2-1,TGCGCCAGCAGCCAAGTTGGGGGACTAGCGAATTACAATGAGCAGTTCTTC,CASSQVGGLANYNEQFF
few,.,14,TRBV6-5,TRBJ1-5,TGTGCCAGCAGTTCAGGGCTGAGCAATCAGCCCCAGCATTTT,CASSSGLSNQPQHF
many,.,14,TRBV11-1,TRBJ2-7,TGTGCCAGCAGCTTAGTCGGCAATAAGTACGAGCAGTACTTC,CASSLVGNKYEQYF
few,.,13,TRBV7-9,TRBJ2-7,TGTGCCAGCAGCTTACCCCTAGTATACGAGCAGTACTTC,CASSLPLVYEQYF
few,TRBD1,13,TRBV27,TRBJ1-2,TGTGCCAGCAGTCCCAGGGGGGTCTATGGCTACACCTTC,CASSPRGVYGYTF
.,TRBD2,15,TRBV27,TRBJ2-5,TGTGCCAGCAATCGACTAGCGGATACCCAAGAGACCCAGTACTTC,CASNRLADTQETQYF
.,TRBD1,14,TRBV7-2,TRBJ1-2,TGTGCCAGCAGCCCTCGATGGGACAGGGGGCCCTACACCTTC,CASSPRWDRGPYTF
.,.,15,TRBV7-6,TRBJ2-5,TGTGCCAGCAGCTTCGGGCCGGCAACCCAAGAGACCCAGTACTTC,CASSFGPATQETQYF
many,.,15,TRBV12-3/TRBV12-4,TRBJ2-3,TGTGCCAGCAGTTTTGCTTCGGGGGACACAGATACGCAGTATTTT,CASSFASGDTDTQYF
.,TRBD2,17,TRBV4-1,TRBJ2-1,TGCGCCAGCAGCCAAGGGCTCGGGGGGGCCCTCTTCGATGAGCAGTTCTTC,CASSQGLGGALFDEQFF
few,.,18,TRBV7-2,TRBJ1-5,TGTGCCAGCAGCTTAGCGGAGGCAGACGCAAATCGGAATCAGCCCCAGCATTTT,CASSLAEADANRNQPQHF
few,.,13,TRBV25-1,TRBJ1-1,TGTGCCAGCAGTGACACAGCTAACACTGAAGCTTTCTTT,CASSDTANTEAFF
.,.,13,TRBV6-2/TRBV6-3,TRBJ2-1,TGTGACAGCAGTTACGGTCGGGAAAATGAGCAGTTCTTC,CDSSYGRENEQFF
.,.,16,TRBV6-2/TRBV6-3,TRBJ2-2,TGTGCCAGCAGTTACGCGACAGGTTCGTCATCGGGGGAGCTGTTTTTT,CASSYATGSSSGELFF
few,.,16,TRBV7-6,TRBJ2-1,TGTGCCAGCAGCTCTCACCAGGGCAGAAATTACAATGAGCAGTTCTTC,CASSSHQGRNYNEQFF
many,.,13,TRBV6-2/TRBV6-3,TRBJ2-7,TGTGCCAGCAGTTACTCGGAGACTAGCGAGCAGTACTTC,CASSYSETSEQYF
few,.,18,TRBV5-6,TRBJ1-4,TGTGCCAGCAGCTTGGCCCTCGCTGAGGGGGCAACTAATGAAAAACTGTTTTTT,CASSLALAEGATNEKLFF
few,.,15,TRBV19,TRBJ1-5,TGTGCCAGTAGTAGCCAGGGTCGGAGCAATCAGCCCCAGCATTTT,CASSSQGRSNQPQHF
.,.,13,TRBV6-2/TRBV6-3,TRBJ1-1,TGTGCCGTAAAGACTACCCCGAGCCTCCAAGCTTTCTTT,CAVKTTPSLQAFF
.,.,15,TRBV12-3/TRBV12-4,TRBJ2-5,TGTGCCAGCAACGGAGGCGGGGTGCACCAAGAGACCCAGTACTTC,CASNGGGVHQETQYF
.,.,13,TRBV6-1,TRBJ1-5,TGTGCCAGCAGTGAAGGGACCTTCCAGCCCCAGCATTTT,CASSEGTFQPQHF
few,.,14,TRBV12-3/TRBV12-4,TRBJ1-4,TGTGCCAGCAGTCTCAGGGCCGGTAATGAAAAACTGTTTTTT,CASSLRAGNEKLFF
many,.,17,TRBV7-7,TRBJ2-7,TGTGCTAGCAGCCCTCTACAGGGGACTCATAGCTCCTACGAGCAGTACTTC,CASSPLQGTHSSYEQYF
many,TRBD2,17,TRBV27,TRBJ2-1,TGTGCCAGCAGTCCCGGGGGAGGGCCGAGCTCCTACAATGAGCAGTTCTTC,CASSPGGGPSSYNEQFF
.,.,15,TRBV7-3,TRBJ2-3,TGTGCCAGCAGCCTTGATGAGTCAAGCACAGATACGCAGTATTTT,CASSLDESSTDTQYF
few,.,14,TRBV19,TRBJ2-7,TGTGCCAGTAGTATACTGGGGACTTCCTACGAGCAGTACTTC,CASSILGTSYEQYF
.,TRBD1,15,TRBV7-6,TRBJ1-4,TGTGCCAGCAGCTTCCAAGGGGGCGTAGTTGAAAAACTGTTTTTT,CASSFQGGVVEKLFF
.,.,16,TRBV10-3,TRBJ1-2,TGTGCCATCAGTGGGGAACACCGGACAGACAACTATGGCTACACCTTC,CAISGEHRTDNYGYTF